This TCR beta chain was identified in a study of OX40 agonist ivuxolimab in advanced cancers. Trimming removed 2 bases from V and 2 bases from J, with 6 bases in between. The CDR3 runs 13 residues. Germline V CDR1 and CDR2: SGHTA, FQGTGA. The data were produced by immunoSEQ multiplex PCR, yet TCRdb's version contains in-frame clones alone and is incomplete. The profile shows about 28,000 clones, more than 85% of them singletons. The specimen comprised CD4+ or CD8+ T cells sorted from blood, sampled in a trial of the OX40 agonist ivuxolimab. The rearrangement links TRBV7-3 to TRBJ1-1; D unresolved. The TCR sequence derives from an adult with an advanced solid tumor such as melanoma, head and neck, liver or kidney cancer. In DNA form, the CDR3 reads TGTGCCAGCAGCTTAGGTAGTAACACTGAAGCTTTCTTT. It yields the protein CASSLGSNTEAFF.